A single sample is the source of the 20 T cell receptor beta chains below, sequenced in a study of cytomegalovirus exposure and HLA in healthy donors. PCR amplification relied on 60 Vbeta primers (plus 13 Jbeta primers). TCRdb keeps only in-frame clones here, not all; method: immunoSEQ multiplex PCR. Among 100,000 to 150,000 clones listed, 70% to 80% were seen once. Material for sequencing was PBMCs. These receptors all come from a woman aged 50 to 60 in good health and CMV-seronegative.

In this sample, this clone turned up once. The chain uses TRBV6-4 and TRBJ2-6; the D gene is possibly TRBD1 (6 bases). This CDR3 has 17 residues. CDR1 is MRHNA, CDR2 SNTAGT, per germline. Trimming removed 0 bases from V and 1 base from J, with 10 bases in between. This CDR3 reads CASSDSVGGSGANVLTF. The DNA for the CDR3 is TGTGCCAGCAGTGACTCCGTAGGGGGATCTGGGGCCAACGTCCTGACTTTC.

This clone was seen a few times. The chain carries TRBV5-6 and TRBJ2-1, with unresolved D. This CDR3 comprises 15 residues. The germline V gene has CDR1 SGHDT and CDR2 YYEEEE. Trimming removed 1 base at V and 0 bases at J, with 8 bases between. This chain's CDR3 is CASSLPTNSYNEQFF. For the CDR3, the DNA is TGTGCCAGCAGCTTGCCTACGAACTCCTACAATGAGCAGTTCTTC. Variable domain in full (rest from reference TRBV5-6 and TRBJ2-1): DAGVTQSPTHLIKTRGQQVTLRCSPKSGHDTVSWYQQALGQGPQFIFQYYEEEERQRGNFPDRFSGHQFPNYSSELNVNALLLGDSALYLCASSLPTNSYNEQFFGPGTRLTVL.

The rearrangement uses TRBV27 and TRBJ1-1; D uncertain. The germline CDR1 and CDR2 sequences are MNHEY and SMNVEV (reference sequence). The CDR3 is 14 residues long. Trimming stripped 6 bases from V and 1 base from J, with 12 bases between. The CDR3 DNA is TGTGCCAGCAGCCCGGGAGGTAGGAACACTGAAGCTTTCTTT. Its protein is CASSPGGRNTEAFF.

This clone was detected once. The chain recombines TRBV28 with TRBJ1-5, with TRBD1 matching 9 bases. The CDR3 length is 18 residues. Germline values: CDR1 MDHEN, CDR2 SYDVKM. V trimming: 4 bases; J trimming: 0 bases; junction bases outside the gene matches: 10. The CDR3 loop is CASSYLGTGTDSNQPQHF. CDR3 sequence (DNA): TGTGCCAGCAGTTATCTCGGGACAGGGACCGATAGCAATCAGCCCCAGCATTTT.

This clone showed up just once. The chain uses TRBV7-9 and TRBJ2-1, with TRBD2 matching over 8 bases. There are 12 residues in the CDR3. V gave up 5 bases and J gave up 9 bases; unmatched junction bases: 3. Germline CDR1 SEHNR, CDR2 FQNEAQ (reference sequence). Here the CDR3 DNA reads TGTGCCAGCAGCGGTAGCGGGGTTGAGCAGTTCTTC. This translates into CASSGSGVEQFF.

This chain joins TRBV6-6 and TRBJ1-1, with 8 positions matching TRBD1. Germline CDR1 reads MNHNY; CDR2 reads SVGAGI (reference sequence). This CDR3 region has 14 residues. V lost 6 bases to trimming and J lost 3 bases; unmatched junction nucleotides: 6. In nucleotides, the CDR3 is TGTGCCAGCAGCCTACAGGGGGTCCACACTGAAGCTTTCTTT. It specifies CASSLQGVHTEAFF.

This clone appeared once. The rearrangement joins TRBV7-9 to TRBJ2-5, with 10 nucleotides matching TRBD1. With 3 bases clipped from V and 0 bases from J, the junction kept 4 bases outside the gene matches. The CDR3 length is 16 residues. Germline lookup yields CDR1 SEHNR and CDR2 FQNEAQ (reference sequence). CDR3 DNA sequence: TGTGCCAGCAGCTTGGGGACAGGGGCACACCAAGAGACCCAGTACTTC. It translates to CASSLGTGAHQETQYF.

The chain carries TRBV11-3 and TRBJ2-7, with a weak D call TRBD1 (6 bases). Trimming removed 5 bases at V and 3 bases at J, with 8 bases between. The CDR3 totals 12 residues. Germline V lookup: CDR1 SGHNT, CDR2 YENEEA. The CDR3 sequence: CASSEGGYEQYF. DNA for the CDR3: TGTGCCAGCAGCGAAGGGGGCTACGAGCAGTACTTC.

The chain carries TRBV11-3 and TRBJ2-5, with 10 positions matching TRBD2. This CDR3 spans 15 amino acids. The germline CDR1 and CDR2 sequences are SGHNT and YENEEA. Trimming at V came to 5 bases and at J to 5 bases, leaving 8 bases not matched to a gene. The CDR3 loop reads CASSPAGLASETQYF. CDR3 nucleotides: TGTGCCAGCAGCCCTGCGGGACTAGCGTCTGAGACCCAGTACTTC.

V gene TRBV6-5 combines with J gene TRBJ1-6, with a tentative D call TRBD1 (5 bases). V was trimmed by 6 bases and J by 11 bases, leaving 17 bases between them. The CDR3 contains 14 residues. Per germline, CDR1 MNHEY and CDR2 SVGAGI. The chain's CDR3 is CASSDRGGTAPLHF. As DNA, the CDR3 is TGTGCCAGCAGCGACCGGGGGGGGACGGCACCCCTCCACTTT.

The chain uses TRBV4-2 and TRBJ2-1; 9 positions match TRBD2. CDR3 length equals 17 residues. The V gene's germline CDR1 is LGHNA and CDR2 YNFKEQ. Trimming at V came to 1 base and at J to 7 bases, leaving 11 bases not matched to a gene. CDR3 residues: CASSQGRLAEIVNEQFF. In DNA, the CDR3 is TGTGCCAGCAGCCAAGGGAGACTAGCGGAGATAGTAAATGAGCAGTTCTTC.

This clone was picked up a small number of times. The chain employs TRBV27 and TRBJ2-7, with TRBD1 identical over 7 bases. Germline CDR1 MNHEY, CDR2 SMNVEV (reference sequence). The CDR3 length is 16 residues. Trimming took 6 bases from V and 0 from J; bases not matched to a gene: 11. In DNA, the CDR3 is TGTGCCAGCAGACCAAGGTCAAGGACAGGCTCCTACGAGCAGTACGTC. Residues: CASRPRSRTGSYEQYV.

The chain has TRBV6-5 and TRBJ2-4, with TRBD2 identical over 7 bases. J lost 8 bases, V lost 3 bases, and 7 bases had no gene match. CDR3 length: 14 amino acids. CDR1 and CDR2 (germline): MNHEY, SVGAGI. The CDR3 region has the DNA TGTGCCAGCAGTTATGGGAGGGGTCAAGACATTCAGTACTTC. The encoded protein is CASSYGRGQDIQYF.

V is TRBV5-1 and J is TRBJ1-2; D is unclear. CDR3 size: 15 residues. From germline, CDR1 is SGHRS and CDR2 YFSETQ. The V gene lost 3 bases and the J gene lost 8 bases, with 20 bases spanning the gap. In DNA, the CDR3 is TGCGCCAGCAGCTATATCGAGCAGGATGGATTGGGCTACACCTTC. Translating gives CASSYIEQDGLGYTF.

This clone was observed a handful of times. The chain has TRBV5-4 and TRBJ2-3; D gene uncertain. This CDR3 comprises 14 residues. Trimming pared 3 bases from V and 2 bases from J, leaving 10 bases between. Per the germline V gene, CDR1 is SGHNT and CDR2 is YYREEE (reference sequence). CDR3 bases: TGTGCCAGCAGCTCCGGTCCTTTCACAGATACGCAGTATTTT. This encodes CASSSGPFTDTQYF.

The J gene is TRBJ2-3, the V gene TRBV4-3, with 8 bases that match TRBD2. The J segment lost 1 base and the V segment lost 0 bases, leaving 9 bases of the junction unmatched. The germline gives CDR1 LGHNA, CDR2 YSLEER. The CDR3 is 18 residues long. CDR3 region: CASSQDTVSGGGTDTQYF. The CDR3 nucleotides read TGCGCCAGCAGCCAAGATACGGTCAGCGGGGGAGGCACAGATACGCAGTATTTT.

This sequence joins TRBV5-4 and TRBJ1-1, with 7 nucleotides matching TRBD1. Germline CDR1 and CDR2: SGHNT and YYREEE (reference sequence). J gave up 4 bases and V 3 bases, and 6 bases lay outside the gene matches. The CDR3 has 14 residues. CDR3 in amino acids: CASSWGQQITEAFF. CDR3 nucleotide sequence: TGTGCCAGCAGCTGGGGACAGCAGATCACTGAAGCTTTCTTT.

This clone was counted only a few times. The genes are TRBV28 and TRBJ1-5; no clear D gene. The CDR3 covers 14 residues. Germline V gives CDR1 MDHEN, CDR2 SYDVKM. Trimming took off 3 bases at V and 3 bases at J, with 9 bases between the two ends. CDR3 loop: CASSFRGSNQPQHF. In DNA, the CDR3 is TGTGCCAGCAGTTTTCGGGGATCCAATCAGCCCCAGCATTTT.

The genes are TRBV7-3 and TRBJ2-1, with 14 nucleotides matching TRBD2. The CDR3 loop spans 20 amino acids. Germline V gene lookup returns CDR1 SGHTA and CDR2 FQGTGA. With V trimmed by 4 bases and J by 4 bases, 15 bases remained unmatched. The CDR3 DNA sequence: TGTGCCAGCAGCTCCACTCCGGGACTAGCGGGAGCGGCCGTTTACAATGAGCAGTTCTTC. This gives the protein CASSSTPGLAGAAVYNEQFF.

The chain has TRBV18 and TRBJ2-7, with 7 bases that match TRBD2. Germline CDR1 and CDR2: KGHSH and LQKENI. After removal of 3 bases from V and 7 bases from J, the junction contained 3 bases not matched to a gene. The CDR3 length is 12 residues. CDR3 nucleotide sequence: TGTGCCAGCTCACCGGGGGGGAGGGAGCAGTACGTC. This codes for CASSPGGREQYV.